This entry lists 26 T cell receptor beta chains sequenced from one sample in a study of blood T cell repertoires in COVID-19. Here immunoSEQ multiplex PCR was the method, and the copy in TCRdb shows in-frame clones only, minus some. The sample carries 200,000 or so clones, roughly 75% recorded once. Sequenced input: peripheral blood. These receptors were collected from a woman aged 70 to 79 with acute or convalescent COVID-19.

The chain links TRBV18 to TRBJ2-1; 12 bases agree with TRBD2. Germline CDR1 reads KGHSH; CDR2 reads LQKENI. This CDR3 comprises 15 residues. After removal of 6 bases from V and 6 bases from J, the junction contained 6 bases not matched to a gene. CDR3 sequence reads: CASSPGLAGGNEQFF. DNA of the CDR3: TGTGCCAGCTCGCCGGGACTAGCGGGCGGCAATGAGCAGTTCTTC.

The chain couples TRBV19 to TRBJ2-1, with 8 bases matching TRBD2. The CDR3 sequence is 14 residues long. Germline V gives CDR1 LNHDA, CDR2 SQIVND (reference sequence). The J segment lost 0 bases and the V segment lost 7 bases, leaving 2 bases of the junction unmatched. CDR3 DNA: TGTGCCAGTACGACTAGCGCCTCCTACAATGAGCAGTTCTTC. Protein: CASTTSASYNEQFF.

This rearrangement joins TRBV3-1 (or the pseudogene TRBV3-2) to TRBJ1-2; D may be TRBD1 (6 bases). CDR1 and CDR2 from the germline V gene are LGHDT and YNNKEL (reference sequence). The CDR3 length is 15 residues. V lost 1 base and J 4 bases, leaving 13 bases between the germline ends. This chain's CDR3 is CASSQARQALYGYTF. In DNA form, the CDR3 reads TGTGCCAGCAGCCAAGCCCGACAGGCCCTCTATGGCTACACCTTC.

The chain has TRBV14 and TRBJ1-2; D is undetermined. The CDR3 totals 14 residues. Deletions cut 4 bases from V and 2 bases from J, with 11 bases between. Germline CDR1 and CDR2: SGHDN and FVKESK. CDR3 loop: CASSPLGRNYGYTF. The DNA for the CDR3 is TGTGCCAGCAGCCCCCTAGGAAGGAACTATGGCTACACCTTC.

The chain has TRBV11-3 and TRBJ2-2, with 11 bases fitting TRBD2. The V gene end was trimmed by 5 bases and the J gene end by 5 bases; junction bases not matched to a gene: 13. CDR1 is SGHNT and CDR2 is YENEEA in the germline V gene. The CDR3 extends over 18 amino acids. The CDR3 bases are TGTGCCAGCAGCGCGGGACTAGCGGAAGAAACTATAACCGGGGAGCTGTTTTTT. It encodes CASSAGLAEETITGELFF.

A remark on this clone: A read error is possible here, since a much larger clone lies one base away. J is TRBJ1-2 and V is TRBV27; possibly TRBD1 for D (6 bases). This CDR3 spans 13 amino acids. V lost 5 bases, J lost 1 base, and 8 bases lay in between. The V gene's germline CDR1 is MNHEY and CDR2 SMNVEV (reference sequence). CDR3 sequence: CASSRQVNYGYTF. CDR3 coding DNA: TGTGCCAGCAGTCGACAGGTTAACTATGGCTACACCTTC.

The CDR3: CASSYALTGYYNEQFF. In DNA form, the CDR3 reads TGTGCCAGCAGTTATGCCTTGACAGGGTACTACAATGAGCAGTTCTTC. The chain combines TRBV6-9 with TRBJ2-1; 7 bases map to TRBD1. With 2 bases clipped from V and 3 bases from J, the junction kept 7 bases outside the gene matches. Germline CDR1 is MNHGY and CDR2 is SVAAGI. The CDR3 spans 16 residues.

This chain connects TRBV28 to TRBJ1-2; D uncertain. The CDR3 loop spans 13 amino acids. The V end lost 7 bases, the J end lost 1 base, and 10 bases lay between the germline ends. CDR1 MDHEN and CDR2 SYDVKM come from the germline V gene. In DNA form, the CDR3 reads TGTGCCAGCAACTTACAGAGTAACTATGGCTACACCTTC. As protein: CASNLQSNYGYTF.

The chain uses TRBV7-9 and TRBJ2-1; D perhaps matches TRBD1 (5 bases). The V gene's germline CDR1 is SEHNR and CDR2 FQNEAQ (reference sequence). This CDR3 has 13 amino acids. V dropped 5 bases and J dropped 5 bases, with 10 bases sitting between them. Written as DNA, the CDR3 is TGTGCCAGCAGCCCAGGGCCGAACAATGAGCAGTTCTTC. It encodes CASSPGPNNEQFF.

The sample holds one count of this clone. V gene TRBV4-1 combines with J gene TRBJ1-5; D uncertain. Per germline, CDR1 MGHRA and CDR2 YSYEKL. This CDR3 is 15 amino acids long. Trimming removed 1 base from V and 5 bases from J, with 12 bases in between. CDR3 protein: CASSQVQREDQPQHF. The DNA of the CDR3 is TGCGCCAGCAGCCAAGTCCAGAGGGAAGATCAGCCCCAGCATTTT.

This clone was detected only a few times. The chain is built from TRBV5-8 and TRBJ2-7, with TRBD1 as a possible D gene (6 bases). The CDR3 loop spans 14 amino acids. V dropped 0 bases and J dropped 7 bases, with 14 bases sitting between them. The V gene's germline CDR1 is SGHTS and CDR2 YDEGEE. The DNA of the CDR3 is TGTGCCAGCAGCTTGGGGGGGCCCCTAGGAGAGCAGTACTTC. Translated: CASSLGGPLGEQYF.

As DNA, the CDR3 is TGTGCCAGCTTGCGGGCGCGTGGAGGGGCCAACGTCCTGACTTTC. Translating it yields CASLRARGGANVLTF. The rearrangement links TRBV28 to TRBJ2-6, with D possibly being TRBD2 (5 bases). The CDR3 loop spans 15 amino acids. In germline, CDR1 is MDHEN, CDR2 SYDVKM. Trimming pared 8 bases from V and 4 bases from J, leaving 15 bases between.

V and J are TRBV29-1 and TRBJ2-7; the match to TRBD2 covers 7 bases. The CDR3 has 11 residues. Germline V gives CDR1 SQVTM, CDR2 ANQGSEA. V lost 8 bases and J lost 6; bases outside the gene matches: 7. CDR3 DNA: TGCAGCACCTCCGGGACTACCGAGCAGTACTTC. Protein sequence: CSTSGTTEQYF.

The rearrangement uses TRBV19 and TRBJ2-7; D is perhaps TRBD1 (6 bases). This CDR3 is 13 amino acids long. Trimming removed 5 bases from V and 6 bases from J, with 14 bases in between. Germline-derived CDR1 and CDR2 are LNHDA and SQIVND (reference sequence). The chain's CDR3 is CASSRDRPGEQYF. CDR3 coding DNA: TGTGCCAGTAGTCGAGACAGGCCGGGCGAGCAGTACTTC.

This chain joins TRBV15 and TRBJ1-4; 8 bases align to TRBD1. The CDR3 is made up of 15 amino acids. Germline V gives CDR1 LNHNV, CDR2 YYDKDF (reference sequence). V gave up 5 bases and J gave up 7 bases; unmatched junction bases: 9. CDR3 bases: TGTGCCACCAGCCAGGGTGGACAGGGTGCTGAAAAACTGTTTTTT. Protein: CATSQGGQGAEKLFF.

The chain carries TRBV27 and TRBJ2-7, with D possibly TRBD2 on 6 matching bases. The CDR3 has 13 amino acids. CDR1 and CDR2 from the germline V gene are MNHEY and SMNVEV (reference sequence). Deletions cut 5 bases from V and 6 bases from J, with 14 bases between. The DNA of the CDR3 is TGTGCCAGCAGTGCCGGGACTCCCCTCGAGCAGTACTTC. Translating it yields CASSAGTPLEQYF.

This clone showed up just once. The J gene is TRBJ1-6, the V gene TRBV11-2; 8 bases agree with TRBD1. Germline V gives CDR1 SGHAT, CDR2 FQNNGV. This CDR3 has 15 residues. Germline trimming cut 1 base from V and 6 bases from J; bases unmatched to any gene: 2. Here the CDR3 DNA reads TGTGCCAGCAGCTTAGGTGGACAGGGTAATTCACCCCTCCACTTT. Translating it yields CASSLGGQGNSPLHF.

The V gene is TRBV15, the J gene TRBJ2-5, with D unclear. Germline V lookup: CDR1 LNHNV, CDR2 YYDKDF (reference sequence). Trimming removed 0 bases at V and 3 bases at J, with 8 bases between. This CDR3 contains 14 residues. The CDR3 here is CATSRDGQEETQYF. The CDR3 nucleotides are TGTGCCACCAGCAGAGATGGGCAGGAAGAGACCCAGTACTTC.

CDR3 bases: TGTGCCAGCAGTGGACCGACTAGTCAGCCCCAGCATTTT. It is translated as CASSGPTSQPQHF. The V gene is TRBV2, the J gene TRBJ1-5; no reliable D call. Germline values: CDR1 SNHLY, CDR2 FYNNEI. This CDR3 has 13 amino acids. Trimming removed 4 bases from V and 6 bases from J, with 10 bases in between.

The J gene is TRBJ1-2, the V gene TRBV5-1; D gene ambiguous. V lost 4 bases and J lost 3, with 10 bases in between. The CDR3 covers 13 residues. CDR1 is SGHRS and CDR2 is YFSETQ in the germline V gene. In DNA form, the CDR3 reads TGCGCCAGCAGCCCTGACGGGTACTATGGCTACACCTTC. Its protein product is CASSPDGYYGYTF. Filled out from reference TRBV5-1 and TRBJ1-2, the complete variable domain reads KAGVTQTPRYLIKTRGQQVTLSCSPISGHRSVSWYQQTPGQGLQFLFEYFSETQRNKGNFPGRFSGRQFSNSRSEMNVSTLELGDSALYLCASSPDGYYGYTFGSGTRLTVV.

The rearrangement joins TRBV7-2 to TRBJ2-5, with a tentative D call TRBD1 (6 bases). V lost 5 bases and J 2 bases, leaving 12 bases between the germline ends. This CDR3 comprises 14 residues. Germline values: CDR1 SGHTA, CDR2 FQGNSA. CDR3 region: CASSQQGSQETQYF. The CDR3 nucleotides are TGTGCCAGCAGCCAACAGGGATCACAAGAGACCCAGTACTTC.

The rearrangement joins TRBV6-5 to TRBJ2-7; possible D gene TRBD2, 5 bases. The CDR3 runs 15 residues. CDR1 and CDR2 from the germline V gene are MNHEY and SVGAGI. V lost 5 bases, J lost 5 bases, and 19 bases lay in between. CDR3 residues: CASSPLSGLSHEQYF. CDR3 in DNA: TGTGCCAGCAGTCCCCTGAGCGGTTTGTCCCACGAGCAGTACTTC.

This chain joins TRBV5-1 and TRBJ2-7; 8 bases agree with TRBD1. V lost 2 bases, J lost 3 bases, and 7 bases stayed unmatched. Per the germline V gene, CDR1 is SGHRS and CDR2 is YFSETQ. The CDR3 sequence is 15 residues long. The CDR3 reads CASSFTGQVNYEQYF. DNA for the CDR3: TGCGCCAGCAGCTTTACGGGACAGGTCAACTACGAGCAGTACTTC.

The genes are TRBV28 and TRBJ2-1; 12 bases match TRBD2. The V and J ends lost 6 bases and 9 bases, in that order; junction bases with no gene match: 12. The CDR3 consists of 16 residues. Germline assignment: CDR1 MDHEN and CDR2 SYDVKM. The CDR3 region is CASSAIRLAGGGEQFF. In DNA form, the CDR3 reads TGTGCCAGCAGCGCTATTCGGCTAGCGGGAGGGGGTGAGCAGTTCTTC.

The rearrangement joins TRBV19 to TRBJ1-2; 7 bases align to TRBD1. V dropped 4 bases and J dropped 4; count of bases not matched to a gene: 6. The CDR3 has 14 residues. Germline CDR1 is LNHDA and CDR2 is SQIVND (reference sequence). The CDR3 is CASSTQGVPYGYTF. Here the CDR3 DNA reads TGTGCCAGTAGTACGCAGGGGGTGCCCTATGGCTACACCTTC.

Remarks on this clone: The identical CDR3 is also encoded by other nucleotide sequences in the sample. The CDR3 here is CASSQGGRETQYF. The CDR3 nucleotides are TGTGCCAGCAGTCAGGGAGGGCGGGAGACCCAGTACTTC. The chain couples TRBV3-1 (or the pseudogene TRBV3-2) to TRBJ2-5, with 7 bases aligning to TRBD2. CDR1 and CDR2 from the germline V gene are LGHDT and YNNKEL (reference sequence). V was clipped by 6 bases and J by 5 bases; unmatched bases: 6. This CDR3 is built from 13 residues.